The T cell receptor (beta chain) described here comes from a study of shared clonotypes between healthy human individuals. Study background: For every donor, three CD4 naive, three CD4 memory, two CD8 naive and one CD8 memory plates were used. The study, taken as a whole, reports: Blood was the only sampled material, and tissue repertoires likely differ. It was anticipated that sequencing depth would influence how many clonotypes donors shared.

As to this clone: Its matching antigen is unknown.

Selected positively for CCR7 and CD45RO-negative, naive CD8 cells excluded terminally differentiated effector memory CD45RA+ cells. The assay was immunoSEQ multiplex PCR, and TCRdb's table has in-frame clones only and misses some. Of over 2 million clones listed, about 95% were seen once; the top ten hold roughly 1.1%. V was trimmed by 1 base and J by 12 bases, leaving 13 bases between them. Per germline, CDR1 MNHEY and CDR2 SMNVEV (reference sequence). This CDR3 region has 14 residues. This TCR derives from a man aged 18 to 29 in good health. Sequences were obtained from naive CD8+ T cells sorted from blood. The chain is built from TRBV27 and TRBJ1-6; the D is unclear. DNA for the CDR3: TGTGCCAGCAGTTTATTAGGAGCGGGTAGACCCCTCCACTTT. This encodes CASSLLGAGRPLHF.